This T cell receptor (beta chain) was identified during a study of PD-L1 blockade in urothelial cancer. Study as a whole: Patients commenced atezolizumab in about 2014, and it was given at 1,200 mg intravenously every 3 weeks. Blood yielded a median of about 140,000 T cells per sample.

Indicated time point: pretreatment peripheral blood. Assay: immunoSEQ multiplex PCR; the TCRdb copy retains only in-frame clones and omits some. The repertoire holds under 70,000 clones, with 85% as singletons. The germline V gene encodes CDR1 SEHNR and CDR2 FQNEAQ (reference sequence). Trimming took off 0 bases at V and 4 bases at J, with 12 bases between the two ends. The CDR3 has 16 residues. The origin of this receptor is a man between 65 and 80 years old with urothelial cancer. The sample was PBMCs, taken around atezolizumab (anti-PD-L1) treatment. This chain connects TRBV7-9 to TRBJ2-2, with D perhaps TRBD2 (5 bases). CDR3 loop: CASSLARVAGTGELFF. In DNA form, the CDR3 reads TGTGCCAGCAGCTTAGCGAGGGTAGCCGGCACCGGGGAGCTGTTTTTT.